The rows below give T cell receptor beta chains drawn from one sample of a study of T cells in Graves' hyperthyroidism and ophthalmopathy. TCRdb analysed the multiplex PCR reads with MiXCR anew, one entry per CDR3 protein. The sample lists 250,000 to 300,000 distinct CDR3 sequences, 13% to 15% occurring once. The sequenced sample was blood. These receptors all stem from a woman aged 40-49 years with Graves' hyperthyroidism that later progressed to Graves' ophthalmopathy. CDR3s include the opening cysteine and the closing phenylalanine or tryptophan. The D gene is left open where the match is weak. Clone size is given for some rows only: seen once, a few or many times, or a class if the clone is expanded.

clone_size	j_call	v_call	d_call	cdr3_aa	cdr3_nt
-	TRBJ2-1	TRBV13	-	CASSSSGQHNEQFF	TGTGCCAGCAGCTCCTCGGGACAACACAATGAGCAGTTCTTC
-	TRBJ1-1	TRBV6-9	-	CASSSHRNTEAFF	TGTGCCAGCAGTTCCCACAGGAACACTGAAGCTTTCTTT
many	TRBJ2-3	TRBV28	-	CASSRFAGLSDTQYF	TGTGCCAGCAGCAGGTTTGCGGGACTCTCAGATACGCAGTATTTT
many	TRBJ2-7	TRBV20-1	TRBD2	CSASDLPGLLYEQYF	TGCAGTGCTTCTGACCTACCGGGACTACTCTACGAGCAGTACTTC
-	TRBJ2-2	TRBV4-1	-	CASSQGFPTHTGELFF	TGCGCCAGCAGCCAAGGTTTTCCAACCCACACCGGGGAGCTGTTTTTT
few	TRBJ1-6	TRBV5-6	-	CASSLYPPGTAGNSPLHF	TGTGCCAGCAGCCTCTACCCCCCCGGGACCGCTGGGAATTCACCCCTCCACTTT
-	TRBJ2-1	TRBV13	-	CASSSGSSGINEQFF	TGTGCCAGCAGCTCCGGTAGTAGCGGTATCAATGAGCAGTTCTTC
many	TRBJ2-6	TRBV9	-	CASSVTRVSAGANVLTF	TGTGCCAGCAGCGTCACCCGGGTGTCAGCTGGGGCCAACGTCCTGACTTTC
-	TRBJ2-7	TRBV6-2/TRBV6-3	TRBD2	CASTRTSGGYEQYF	TGTGCCAGCACCCGGACTAGCGGTGGGTACGAGCAGTACTTC
-	TRBJ2-6	TRBV30	-	CAWSLGSGANVLTF	TGTGCCTGGAGTCTGGGCTCTGGGGCCAACGTCCTGACTTTC
many	TRBJ2-3	TRBV12-3/TRBV12-4	-	CASSLARQGGYTDTQYF	TGTGCCAGCAGTTTAGCCCGACAGGGAGGCTACACAGATACGCAGTATTTT
-	TRBJ2-2	TRBV20-1	-	CSASGTTNTGELFF	TGCAGTGCCTCCGGGACCACGAACACCGGGGAGCTGTTTTTT
-	TRBJ2-2	TRBV5-1	-	CASSLARAETNTGELFF	TGCGCCAGCAGCTTGGCCCGGGCAGAAACGAACACCGGGGAGCTGTTTTTT
few	TRBJ2-7	TRBV4-2	TRBD2	CASSLLGSGRSEQYF	TGTGCCAGCAGCCTTCTTGGGAGCGGGAGAAGCGAGCAGTACTTC
many	TRBJ2-5	TRBV28	TRBD1	CATVGGGQGQETQYF	TGTGCCACTGTGGGGGGCGGACAGGGCCAAGAGACCCAGTACTTC
-	TRBJ1-6	TRBV7-9	-	CASSVNNSPLHF	TGTGCCAGCAGCGTAAATAATTCACCCCTCCACTTT
many	TRBJ2-2	TRBV5-1	-	CASSLGFGELFF	TGCGCCAGCAGCTTGGGCTTCGGGGAGCTGTTTTTT
-	TRBJ1-3	TRBV20-1	-	CSASAGALSGNTIYF	TGCAGTGCTAGTGCAGGGGCCCTCTCTGGAAACACCATATATTTT
many	TRBJ2-5	TRBV3-1	TRBD1	CASSQDHYTGAETQYF	TGTGCCAGCAGCCAAGACCACTATACAGGGGCAGAGACCCAGTACTTC
many	TRBJ2-1	TRBV3-1	TRBD2	CATTLAGAPNEQFF	TGTGCCACCACACTAGCGGGAGCCCCCAATGAGCAGTTCTTC
many	TRBJ1-2	TRBV5-6	-	CASSLSGHLYGYTF	TGTGCCAGCAGCTTGTCCGGACACCTCTATGGCTACACCTTC
many	TRBJ2-1	TRBV19	-	CASSIGQQMSYNEQFF	TGTGCCAGTAGTATCGGACAGCAAATGTCCTACAATGAGCAGTTCTTC
many	TRBJ1-2	TRBV28	-	CASSPSFRIYGYTF	TGTGCCAGCAGTCCCAGTTTTCGGATCTATGGCTACACCTTC
many	TRBJ2-7	TRBV20-1	TRBD2	CSASSSGGSYEQYF	TGCAGTGCTAGTAGTAGCGGGGGCTCCTACGAGCAGTACTTC
many	TRBJ2-3	TRBV4-1	-	CASSTPWGSDTQYF	TGCGCCAGCAGCACCCCGTGGGGTAGTGATACGCAGTATTTT
many	TRBJ2-5	TRBV10-2	-	CASSAGYQETQYF	TGCGCCAGCAGTGCAGGATACCAAGAGACCCAGTACTTC
-	TRBJ2-1	TRBV5-1	-	CASSLGGSTHNEQFF	TGCGCCAGCAGCTTGGGGGGGAGTACCCACAATGAGCAGTTCTTC
few	TRBJ2-2	TRBV6-6	-	CASSYYDPTGELFF	TGTGCCAGCAGTTACTACGACCCCACCGGGGAGCTGTTTTTT
many	TRBJ1-2	TRBV29-1	-	CSVEERGLPGGYTF	TGCAGCGTTGAAGAACGGGGCCTCCCTGGCGGCTACACCTTC
many	TRBJ2-7	TRBV27	-	CASSYQGYPAHEQYF	TGTGCCAGCAGTTATCAGGGATACCCAGCCCACGAGCAGTACTTC
-	TRBJ2-3	TRBV10-3	TRBD1	CAISGGTGHTDTQYF	TGTGCCATCAGTGGAGGGACAGGGCACACAGATACGCAGTATTTT
many	TRBJ2-7	TRBV11-2	-	CASSLGDTSTEQYF	TGTGCCAGCAGCTTAGGGGACACGAGTACAGAGCAGTACTTC
many	TRBJ1-5	TRBV12-3/TRBV12-4	-	CASSSKRGVANQPQHF	TGTGCCAGCAGTTCGAAACGCGGGGTTGCCAATCAGCCCCAGCATTTT
many	TRBJ2-3	TRBV3-1	-	CASSQGRWVSTQYF	TGTGCCAGCAGCCAAGGCCGGTGGGTCAGTACGCAGTATTTT
many	TRBJ2-1	TRBV7-9	TRBD2	CASSFYKREGSYNEQFF	TGTGCCAGCAGCTTTTATAAGCGGGAAGGCTCCTACAATGAGCAGTTCTTC
-	TRBJ2-5	TRBV7-9	-	CASSLAGAPKETQYF	TGTGCCAGCAGCTTAGCGGGAGCCCCAAAAGAGACCCAGTACTTC
many	TRBJ2-7	TRBV28	TRBD2	CASRILAGVYEQYF	TGTGCCAGCAGGATTTTGGCGGGAGTCTACGAGCAGTACTTC
many	TRBJ2-5	TRBV27	TRBD1	CASSLGQGFKIQETQYF	TGTGCCAGCAGTTTGGGACAGGGGTTTAAGATCCAAGAGACCCAGTACTTC
few	TRBJ1-6	TRBV7-8	-	CASSLAAVPLRESPLHF	TGTGCCAGCAGCTTAGCGGCGGTCCCGCTCCGTGAATCACCCCTCCACTTT
many	TRBJ1-1	TRBV20-1	-	CSAYGGRASEAFF	TGCAGTGCATATGGGGGTCGCGCCTCTGAAGCTTTCTTT